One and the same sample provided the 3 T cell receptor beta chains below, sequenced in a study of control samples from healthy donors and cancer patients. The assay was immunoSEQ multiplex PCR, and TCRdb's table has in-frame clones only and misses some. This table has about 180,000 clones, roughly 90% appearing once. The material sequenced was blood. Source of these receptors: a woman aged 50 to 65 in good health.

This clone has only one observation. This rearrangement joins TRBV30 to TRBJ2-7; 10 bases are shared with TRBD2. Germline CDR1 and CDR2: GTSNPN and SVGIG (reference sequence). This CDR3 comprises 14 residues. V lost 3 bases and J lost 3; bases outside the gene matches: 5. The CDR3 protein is CAWREASGSYEQYF. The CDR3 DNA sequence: TGTGCCTGGAGGGAGGCTAGCGGGAGCTACGAGCAGTACTTC.

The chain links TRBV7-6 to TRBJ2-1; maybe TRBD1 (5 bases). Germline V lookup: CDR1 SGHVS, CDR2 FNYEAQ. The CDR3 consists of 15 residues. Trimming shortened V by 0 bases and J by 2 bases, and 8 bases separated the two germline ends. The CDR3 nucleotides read TGTGCCAGCAGCTTAGCAGGGGCCACCTACAATGAGCAGTTCTTC. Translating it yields CASSLAGATYNEQFF.

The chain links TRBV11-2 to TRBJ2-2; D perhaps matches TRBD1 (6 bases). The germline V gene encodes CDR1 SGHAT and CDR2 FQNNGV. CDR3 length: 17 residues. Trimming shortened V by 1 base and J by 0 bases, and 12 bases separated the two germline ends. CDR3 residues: CASSLAVGQTNTGELFF. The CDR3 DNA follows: TGTGCCAGCAGCTTAGCAGTCGGACAGACGAACACCGGGGAGCTGTTTTTT. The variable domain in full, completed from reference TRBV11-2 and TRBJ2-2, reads EAGVAQSPRYKIIEKRQSVAFWCNPISGHATLYWYQQILGQGPKLLIQFQNNGVVDDSQLPKDRFSAERLKGVDSTLKIQPAKLEDSAVYLCASSLAVGQTNTGELFFGEGSRLTVL.